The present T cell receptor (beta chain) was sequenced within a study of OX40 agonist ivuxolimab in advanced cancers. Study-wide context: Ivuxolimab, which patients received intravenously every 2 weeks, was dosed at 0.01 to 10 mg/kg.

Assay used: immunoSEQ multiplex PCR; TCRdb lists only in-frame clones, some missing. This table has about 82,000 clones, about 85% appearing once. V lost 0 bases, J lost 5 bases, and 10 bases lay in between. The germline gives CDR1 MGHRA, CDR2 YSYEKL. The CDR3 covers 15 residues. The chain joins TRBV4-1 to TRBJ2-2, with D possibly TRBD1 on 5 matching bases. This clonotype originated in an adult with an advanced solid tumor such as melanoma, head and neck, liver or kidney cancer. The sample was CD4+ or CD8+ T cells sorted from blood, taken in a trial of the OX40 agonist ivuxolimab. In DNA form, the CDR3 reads TGCGCCAGCAGCCAAGATAGGGGTTGGACCGGGGAGCTGTTTTTT. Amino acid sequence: CASSQDRGWTGELFF.